Below, 20 T cell receptor beta chains from the same sample are listed, as sequenced in a study of tumor and adjacent non-tumor tissue in lung cancer (dated by TCRdb to the late 2010s). The method was multiplex PCR. TCRdb lists the instrument as Illumina HiSeq 2500. TCRbeta libraries were built by three rounds of nested PCR using primers (Table S4), following protocols modified from ARM-PCR. TCRdb reanalyzed the raw reads on its own, using fastp at Q25 for trimming and MiXCR for clone calling, and kept in-frame beta chains. Each entry merges the rows of one CDR3 protein and shows their most common DNA and genes. The sample includes about 67,000 distinct CDR3 sequences, with 76% observed a single time. 40% to 45% of the sample comes from the top ten. Bulk unsorted tissue served as the source for RNA extraction, and RNA quality was assessed using a NanoDrop ND-1000 and an Agilent 2100. The normal lung samples consisted of distant non-tumor tissue collected more than 3 cm from the tumor edge.

Sequencing was done on a sample of distant non-tumor lung tissue. Receptors were obtained from a man aged 60-69 years with non-small cell lung cancer.

The J gene is TRBJ2-7, the V gene TRBV4-2, with TRBD2 identical over 7 bases. This CDR3 is built from 14 residues. Germline values: CDR1 LGHNA, CDR2 YNFKEQ. The CDR3 loop reads CVSSLTGGRDEQYF. The CDR3 DNA reads as TGTGTCAGTAGCCTGACGGGGGGTAGGGACGAGCAGTACTTC.

On this clonotype itself: Mismatch with germline at one junction end may stem from a read error. The chain links TRBV18 to TRBJ1-1; maybe TRBD1 (5 bases). Germline V CDR1 and CDR2: KGHSH, LQKENI. The CDR3 consists of 13 residues. The CDR3 reads CASSLGGGSEGFF. Written as DNA, the CDR3 is TGTGCCAGCTCACTGGGGGGGGGAAGTGAAGGTTTCTTT.

This chain links TRBV20-1 with TRBJ2-5; D possibly corresponds to TRBD1 (6 bases). This CDR3 comprises 16 residues. Trimming shortened V by 6 bases and J by 10 bases, and 30 bases separated the two germline ends. Germline CDR1 DFQATT, CDR2 SNEGSKA (reference sequence). This chain's CDR3 is CSARIHGDMVQGSQYF. Written as DNA, the CDR3 is TGCAGTGCAAGAATCCATGGGGACATGGTTCAAGGGAGCCAGTACTTC.

Notes on this clonotype: Just one base apart from a much larger clone, this may be a read error. The chain recombines TRBV12-3 or TRBV12-4 with TRBJ2-7, with D maybe TRBD2 (5 bases). This CDR3 is 13 amino acids long. CDR3: CASSPVRARERYF. The CDR3 DNA reads as TGTGCCAGCAGTCCCGTCCGGGCTAGGGAGCGGTACTTC.

As for this clonotype: A much larger clone lies a single base off, so this may be a read error. J is TRBJ2-5 and V is TRBV5-1; D assignment may be TRBD1 or TRBD2 (5 bases each). The CDR3 is 13 amino acids. Per germline, CDR1 SGHRS and CDR2 YFSETQ. The V gene lost 6 bases and the J gene lost 0 bases, with 9 bases spanning the gap. The CDR3 DNA is TGCGCCAGCAACTCGGGACACCAAGAGACCCAGTACTTC. It is translated as CASNSGHQETQYF. Full variable domain (missing parts from reference TRBV5-1 and TRBJ2-5): KAGVTQTPRYLIKTRGQQVTLSCSPISGHRSVSWYQQTPGQGLQFLFEYFSETQRNKGNFPGRFSGRQFSNSRSEMNVSTLELGDSALYLCASNSGHQETQYFGPGTRLLVL.

To note about this clonotype: This sequence may be a read error, since a much larger clone differs from it by one base. The CDR3 DNA reads TGTGCCAGCAGCAAAAAGGACCCAGGGAAGCGTAGCTTCTACAATGAGCAGTTCTTC. This sequence encodes CASSKKDPGKRSFYNEQFF. V gene TRBV21-1 combines with J gene TRBJ2-1; the D call in the table, TRBD1, was not verified against the DNA. TRBV21-1 is an annotated pseudogene. The CDR3 consists of 19 residues.

A word on this clonotype: This likely comes from a read error, as the CDR3 has no conserved phenylalanine or tryptophan at its end. It is unclear where the CDR3 begins or ends on the DNA, so no DNA is shown, and the CDR3 is as TCRdb lists it. This chain joins TRBV14 and TRBJ2-5; the tabulated D call, TRBD2, remains unverified against the DNA. CDR1 and CDR2 from the germline V gene are SGHDN and FVKESK. With termini counted, the CDR3 has 16 amino acids. This CDR3 is CASSRWASGRQETQYL.

As concerns this clonotype: A read error may be the cause here, since a much bigger clone is one base away. This is likely a read error, given that the CDR3 carries no conserved phenylalanine or tryptophan at its end. This chain uses TRBV16 with TRBJ1-1; D uncertain. The germline V gene encodes CDR1 KGHSY and CDR2 FQNENV. V was cut by 0 bases and J by 0 bases, with 11 bases left in between. The CDR3 is made up of 16 amino acids. The CDR3 sequence: CASSQSESAMNTEAFL. The CDR3 bases are TGTGCCAGCAGCCAATCCGAATCGGCTATGAACACTGAAGCTTTCCTT.

With respect to this clonotype: It is likely a read error, because the conserved phenylalanine at the end of the CDR3 is missing. The gene calls are TRBV12-3 or TRBV12-4 and TRBJ2-7; a possible D gene is TRBD1 (6 bases). CDR3 size: 14 residues. This CDR3 reads CAGSPGIGGLEQYL. CDR3 DNA: TGTGCCGGCAGTCCCGGGATAGGGGGTCTCGAGCAGTACTTA.

The chain recombines TRBV20-1 with TRBJ2-3; D possibly corresponds to TRBD2 (6 bases). The CDR3 runs 13 residues. In germline, CDR1 is DFQATT, CDR2 SNEGSKA (reference sequence). Trimming removed 8 bases at V and 2 bases at J, with 14 bases between. The CDR3 nucleotides are TGCAGTACGCCTGGCGGGACCACAGATACGCAGTATTTT. Residues: CSTPGGTTDTQYF.

This clonotype was counted many times. The DNA is omitted, as the CDR3 cannot be located on it reliably, and the CDR3 follows TCRdb's listing. The V and J genes are TRBV5-1 and TRBJ2-2. The CDR3 sequence runs 15 residues, both termini included. Germline CDR1 is SGHRS and CDR2 is YFSETQ. The CDR3 loop reads CASSLAGFGAGELFF.

This chain connects TRBV4-1 to TRBJ1-6, with TRBD1 matching 9 bases. Per germline, CDR1 MGHRA and CDR2 YSYEKL. The junction had 10 bases not matched to a gene; V was cut back by 4 bases and J by 9 bases. The CDR3 consists of 16 residues. The CDR3 DNA is TGCGCCAGCAGCCCTCCTGGGACAGGGTTGGGTTCACCCCTCCACTTT. Its protein product is CASSPPGTGLGSPLHF.

Concerning this clonotype: Mismatch with germline at one junction end may stem from a read error. The chain employs TRBV10-3 and TRBJ2-6; 12 bases map to TRBD2. Looked up from germline, CDR1 is ENHRY and CDR2 is SYGVKD. The CDR3 runs 20 residues. The CDR3 DNA reads TGTACCATCAGTGAACATGGGTCTAGCGGGAGGGACTCTGGGGCCAACGTCCTGAGTTTC. This translates into CTISEHGSSGRDSGANVLSF.

In regard to this clonotype: In this CDR3 the conserved last residue, phenylalanine or tryptophan, is missing, so a read error is likely. The gene calls are TRBV7-6 and TRBJ2-1; 9 bases are shared with TRBD2. The CDR3 is made up of 14 amino acids. The germline gives CDR1 SGHVS, CDR2 FNYEAQ. V gave up 2 bases and J gave up 5 bases; unmatched junction bases: 1. The CDR3 bases are TGTGCCAGCAGCTTACTAGCGGGAAACAATGAGCAGTTCCTC. Its translation is CASSLLAGNNEQFL.

Ten or more counts support this clonotype. The CDR3 region has the DNA TGCAGTGCTAGTGGGGACATTAGCAATCAGCCCCAGCATTTT. This gives the protein CSASGDISNQPQHF. V gene TRBV20-1 combines with J gene TRBJ1-5; D might be TRBD1 (6 bases). The CDR3 spans 14 residues. The V end lost 3 bases, the J end lost 0 bases, and 9 bases lay between the germline ends. Per germline, CDR1 DFQATT and CDR2 SNEGSKA (reference sequence).

The chain recombines TRBV7-3 with TRBJ2-4, with TRBD2 matching over 8 bases. CDR1 and CDR2 (germline): SGHTA, FQGTGA. The junction had 5 bases not matched to a gene; V was cut back by 5 bases and J by 2 bases. The CDR3 spans 15 residues. The CDR3 region is CASSPGGFSKNIQYF. DNA of the CDR3: TGTGCCAGCAGCCCGGGGGGGTTCTCCAAAAACATTCAGTACTTC.

The chain joins TRBV11-2 to TRBJ2-7, with D maybe TRBD1 (5 bases). The V gene lost 8 bases and the J gene lost 2 bases, with 16 bases spanning the gap. CDR1 is SGHAT, CDR2 FQNNGV, per germline. CDR3 length: 14 amino acids. The CDR3 sequence: CASDLTDIAYEQYF. Written as DNA, the CDR3 is TGTGCCAGCGACCTGACGGACATTGCCTACGAGCAGTACTTC.

A remark on this clonotype: At one end the junction does not follow the germline gene, possibly because of a read error. The V call is TRBV5-4, the J call TRBJ2-2, with a weak D call TRBD2 (5 bases). The CDR3 spans 15 residues. Germline V lookup: CDR1 SGHNT, CDR2 YYREEE (reference sequence). The CDR3 region is CASSSWTVNTGELFF. Here the CDR3 DNA reads TGTGCCAGCAGCTCCTGGACGGTTAACACCGGGGAGCTATTTTTT.

A note on this clonotype: This may be a read error, as it is one base from a much larger clone. The gene calls are TRBV20-1 and TRBJ2-1; tentative D call: TRBD1 (6 bases). The CDR3 spans 12 residues. Germline CDR1 reads DFQATT; CDR2 reads SNEGSKA (reference sequence). CDR3 nucleotides: TGCAATGCTAGGGACATCGACAATGAGCAGTTCTTC. Translation gives CNARDIDNEQFF.

In regard to this clonotype: As the CDR3 is not closed by the conserved phenylalanine or tryptophan, this likely results from a read error. It is unclear where the CDR3 begins or ends on the DNA, so no DNA is shown, and the CDR3 is as TCRdb lists it. The CDR3 sequence is CASSLAGTAKETKYS. The chain is built from TRBV5-5 and TRBJ2-5; whether TRBD2, the table's D call, matches the DNA was not checked. In germline, CDR1 is SGHKS, CDR2 YYEKEE (reference sequence). The CDR3 is 15 amino acids in total, end residues counted.